The present T cell receptor beta chain was sequenced within a study of T-cell reconstitution after alpha-beta-depleted transplantation in children. From germline, CDR1 is SGHAT and CDR2 FQNNGV. Trimming took off 0 bases at V and 2 bases at J, with 8 bases between the two ends. This CDR3 is built from 14 residues. A few counts support this clonotype. Preparation of the TCRbeta library used unique molecular identifiers. TCRdb analysed the PCR reads with MiXCR anew, one entry per CDR3 protein. The sample lists approximately 83,000 distinct CDR3 sequences; about 12% were seen once. Sequencing was performed on PBMCs from the stem cell graft donor, taken from the stem cell graft. The chain couples TRBV11-2 to TRBJ2-7; D gene uncertain. This TCR derives from a human donor who donated a stem cell graft to a child with inherited bone marrow failure. The CDR3 spells CASSLDVVAYEQYF. Here the CDR3 DNA reads TGTGCCAGCAGCTTAGATGTTGTAGCCTACGAGCAGTACTTC.